A single T cell receptor (beta chain) is shown here with its context. The entry originates in a study of CD8 T cells in Susac syndrome. CDR3 length: 15 residues. Germline trimming cut 5 bases from V and 7 bases from J; bases unmatched to any gene: 16. CDR1 and CDR2 from the germline V gene are SQVTM and ANQGSEA. Random hexamers were used to reverse transcribe the RNA input (roughly 0.5 to 1 ug). TCRdb used MiXCR to reprocess the immunoSEQ multiplex PCR reads, holding one entry per CDR3 protein. Here the sample spans around 180,000 distinct CDR3 sequences, 90% to 97% being singletons. TEMRA cells were FACS-enriched, while CD8+ and CD4+ T cells were negatively isolated.

The sequencing input was CD4+ T cells from PBMCs. This clonotype was obtained from a human donor with multiple sclerosis. The J gene is TRBJ1-2, the V gene TRBV29-1; 7 nucleotides align to TRBD1. The CDR3 DNA reads as TGCAGCGTTCTCAAACCGGGACAGCGACTTCTTGGCTACACCTTC. Encoded protein: CSVLKPGQRLLGYTF.